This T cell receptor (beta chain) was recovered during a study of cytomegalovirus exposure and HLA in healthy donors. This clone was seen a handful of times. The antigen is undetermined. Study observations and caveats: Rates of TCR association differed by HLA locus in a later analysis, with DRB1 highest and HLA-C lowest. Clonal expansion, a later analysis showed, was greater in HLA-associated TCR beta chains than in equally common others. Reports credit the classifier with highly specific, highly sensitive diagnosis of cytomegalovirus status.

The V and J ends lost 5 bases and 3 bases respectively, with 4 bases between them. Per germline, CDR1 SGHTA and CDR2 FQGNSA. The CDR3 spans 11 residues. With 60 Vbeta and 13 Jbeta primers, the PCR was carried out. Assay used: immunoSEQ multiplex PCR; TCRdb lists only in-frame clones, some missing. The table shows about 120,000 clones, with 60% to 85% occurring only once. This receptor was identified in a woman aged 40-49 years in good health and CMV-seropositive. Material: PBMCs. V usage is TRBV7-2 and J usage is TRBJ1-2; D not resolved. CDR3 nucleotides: TGTGCCAGCAGCCCGGACTATGGCTACACCTTC. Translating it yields CASSPDYGYTF.